This T cell receptor (beta chain) is from a study of neurological immune-mediated disorders (dated by TCRdb to about 2019). Context from the whole study: Peripheral blood TCR-beta repertoires from patients with HTLV-I-associated myelopathy (HAM/TSP), patients with multiple sclerosis, and healthy controls were compared in the study using UMI-based sequencing. The cohort included approximately 68 subjects: about 15 with HAM/TSP, approximately 35 with multiple sclerosis, and roughly 20 healthy controls. Alongside PBMC samples, the set of 80 to 130 TCR-beta libraries contained longitudinal samples, technical triplicates, and paired CD4+ and CD8+ T-cell subsets that had been sorted. Study-wide conclusions, independent of this receptor: TCR clonal expansion was highest in HAM/TSP patients and lowest in MS patients, with MS patients falling below even healthy controls. No identical CDR3 amino acid sequences were shared among expanded clones across subjects, suggesting private TCR-beta repertoires in all groups.

This clonotype was observed at least ten times. Its recognized antigen is unknown. No base quality information exists; no much larger clone differs at one position. Healthy controls were blood bank volunteers in Maryland, USA. For the unsorted PBMC libraries, 2 million PBMCs were stored in RNAlater at -80 degrees C until RNA extraction and were used to generate the libraries. Peripheral blood was subjected to Ficoll-Hypaque density gradient centrifugation to isolate PBMCs, which were then cryopreserved in liquid nitrogen. Inclusive of the bounding cysteine and phenylalanine, the CDR3 is 10 residues long. This entry keeps only the CDR3 DNA: 30 bases, framed from base 1. The germline V gene encodes CDR1 ENHRY and CDR2 SYGVKD. cDNA was synthesized by template-switch 5'RACE using a primer with a 10-nucleotide random unique molecular identifier that tagged each TCR transcript. Over 170 million TCR-beta sequences, covering 15-18 subjects, were produced in each sequencing run. Total RNA was extracted with the RNeasy kit. Using the KAPA Real-time Library Amplification kit, TCR-beta VDJ regions were amplified with primers for the TCR constant region and the 5'RACE anchor. A first PCR added sample indexes and Illumina adaptors, and a second PCR then raised library yield. The roughly 650 bp TCR product was size-selected on a 2% E-gel SizeSelection system after Ampure bead purification. Library quality was checked on a Bioanalyzer, concentration was measured with Qubit, and libraries were quantified with the Kapa Library Quantification kit before pooling. An Illumina HiSeq 2500 sequenced the libraries paired-end 2 x 150 bp. To increase sequence diversity, about 23-30% phiX was spiked into each library pool. The original methods were these. The quality-filtered reads were processed with the UMI-based MiGEC pipeline, whose error correction step removed more than 85% of the raw TCR sequences. VDJ genes were aligned to IMGT germline references, and clonotypes were defined by unique CDR3 amino acid sequence plus V-J genes. Clonal expansion, Shannon diversity and CDR3 relatedness (CalcPairwiseDistances, ClusterSamples) were evaluated with VDJtools, and phylogenetic trees were built with CLCbio workbench. Using coefficient-of-variation modelling across technical triplicates, the study counted a clone as expanded if it had at least 8 unique UMIs. In TCRdb, the public reads were trimmed at Q25 with fastp and aligned with MiXCR, with productive beta chains retained. Each entry is one CDR3 protein sequence, shown with its most common DNA and genes. TCRdb assigned the V and J calls; the authors' analysis was not used. Across this sample there are 28,000 or so distinct CDR3 sequences, with 12% seen only once. 7.8% of the sample is taken by the ten largest.

The sample comprised PBMCs. The sequence joins TRBV10-3 to TRBJ2-2; no confident D gene assignment can be made. This TCR was sampled from a man in his 60s in good health. Here the CDR3 is given as CAPGTGELFF. Here is the DNA: TGTGCACCCGGGACCGGGGAGCTGTTTTTT.